The 2 T cell receptor beta chains given below trace back to one sample, sequenced in a study of blood T cell repertoires in COVID-19. Sequencing was performed with immunoSEQ multiplex PCR; in TCRdb, only in-frame clones are kept and a portion is missing. The sample records about 80,000 clones, about 80% being singletons. The sequenced sample consisted of peripheral blood. The receptors derive from a man aged 50-60 years with active or convalescent COVID-19.

This clone appeared once. The chain joins TRBV10-3 to TRBJ2-5; 7 bases agree with TRBD1. CDR1 ENHRY and CDR2 SYGVKD come from the germline V gene. The length of the CDR3 is 12 residues. Unmatched junction bases numbered 2, after V lost 10 bases and J lost 0 bases. CDR3 protein: CATGTDQETQYF. The CDR3 DNA reads TGTGCCACCGGGACAGACCAAGAGACCCAGTACTTC.

In its sample, this clone was seen once. V gene TRBV11-2 combines with J gene TRBJ1-1; maybe TRBD1 (6 bases). Germline V gene sequence: CDR1 SGHAT, CDR2 FQNNGV. CDR3 length equals 15 residues. V gave up 7 bases and J gave up 6 bases, with 21 bases separating them. CDR3 DNA: TGTGCCAGCACCCGGGAGGGGGGGTTGTTCGCTGAAGCTTTCTTT. Amino acid sequence: CASTREGGLFAEAFF. The full variable domain, in which reference TRBV11-2 and TRBJ1-1 provide the parts outside the CDR3, is EAGVAQSPRYKIIEKRQSVAFWCNPISGHATLYWYQQILGQGPKLLIQFQNNGVVDDSQLPKDRFSAERLKGVDSTLKIQPAKLEDSAVYLCASTREGGLFAEAFFGQGTRLTVV.